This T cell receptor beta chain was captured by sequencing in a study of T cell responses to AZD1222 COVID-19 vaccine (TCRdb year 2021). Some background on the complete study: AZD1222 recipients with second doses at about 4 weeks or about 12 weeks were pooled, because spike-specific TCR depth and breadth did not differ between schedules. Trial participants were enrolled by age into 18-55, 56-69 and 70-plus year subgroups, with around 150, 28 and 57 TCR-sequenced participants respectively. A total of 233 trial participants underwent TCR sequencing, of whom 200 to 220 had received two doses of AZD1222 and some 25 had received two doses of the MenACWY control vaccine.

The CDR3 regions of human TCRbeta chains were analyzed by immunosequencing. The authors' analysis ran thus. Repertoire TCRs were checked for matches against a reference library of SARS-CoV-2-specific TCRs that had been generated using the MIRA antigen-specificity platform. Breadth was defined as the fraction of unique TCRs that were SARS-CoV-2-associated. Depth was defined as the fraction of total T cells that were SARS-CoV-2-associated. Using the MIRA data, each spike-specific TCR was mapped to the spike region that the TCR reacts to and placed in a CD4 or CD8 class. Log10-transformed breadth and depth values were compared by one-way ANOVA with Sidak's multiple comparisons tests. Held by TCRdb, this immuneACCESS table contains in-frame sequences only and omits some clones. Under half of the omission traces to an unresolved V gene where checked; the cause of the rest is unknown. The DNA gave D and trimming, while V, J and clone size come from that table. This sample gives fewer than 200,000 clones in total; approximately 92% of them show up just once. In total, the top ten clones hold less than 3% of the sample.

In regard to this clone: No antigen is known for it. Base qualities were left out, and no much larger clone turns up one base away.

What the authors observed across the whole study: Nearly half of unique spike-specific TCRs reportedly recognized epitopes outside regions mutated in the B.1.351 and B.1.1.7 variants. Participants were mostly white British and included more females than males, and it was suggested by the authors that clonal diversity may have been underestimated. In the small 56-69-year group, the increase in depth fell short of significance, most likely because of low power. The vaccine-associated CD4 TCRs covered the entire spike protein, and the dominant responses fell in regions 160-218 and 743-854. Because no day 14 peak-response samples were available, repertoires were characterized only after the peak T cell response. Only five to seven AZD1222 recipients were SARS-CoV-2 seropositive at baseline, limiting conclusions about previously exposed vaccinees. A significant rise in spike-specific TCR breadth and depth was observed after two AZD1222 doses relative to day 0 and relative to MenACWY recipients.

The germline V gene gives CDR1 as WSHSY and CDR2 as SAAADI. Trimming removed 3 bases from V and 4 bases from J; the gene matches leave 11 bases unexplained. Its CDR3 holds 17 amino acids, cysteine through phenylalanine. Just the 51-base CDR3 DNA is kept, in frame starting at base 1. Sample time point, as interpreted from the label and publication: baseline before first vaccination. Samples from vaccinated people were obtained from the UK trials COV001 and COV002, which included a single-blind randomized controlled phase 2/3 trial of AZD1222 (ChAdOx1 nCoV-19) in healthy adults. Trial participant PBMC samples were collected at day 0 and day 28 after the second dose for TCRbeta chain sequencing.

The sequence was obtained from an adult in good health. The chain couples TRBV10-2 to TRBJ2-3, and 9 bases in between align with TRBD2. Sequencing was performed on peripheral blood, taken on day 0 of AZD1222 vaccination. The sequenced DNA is TGCGCCAGCAGTGATCTTGCGGGAGGGCCAAAGGCAGATACGCAGTATTTT. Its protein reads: CASSDLAGGPKADTQYF.